Listed below are T cell receptor beta chains from one sample, sequenced in a study of T cell responses to AZD1222 COVID-19 vaccine. Assay: immunoSEQ multiplex PCR; the TCRdb copy retains only in-frame clones and omits some. This table holds around 200,000 clones, 80% to 95% found once. This material consisted of peripheral blood, taken 28 days after the second dose of the MenACWY control vaccine. The receptors shown here come from an adult who received the MenACWY meningococcal vaccine as a control. CDR3s include the opening cysteine and the closing phenylalanine or tryptophan. D genes are given only for firm matches. Expanded clones get a size class; other rows say once, few or many, or leave the size out.

D | J | size | V | DNA | CDR3
. | TRBJ2-2 | . | TRBV5-6 | TGTGCCAGCAGCTTGGTGGGCACTACCGGGGAGCTGTTTTTT | CASSLVGTTGELFF
TRBD1 | TRBJ1-5 | . | TRBV6-6 | TGTGCCAGCAGTGACTTACGCGAACAGGGGGGTCAGCCCCAGCATTTT | CASSDLREQGGQPQHF
. | TRBJ2-7 | . | TRBV15 | TGTGCCACCAGCAGAGTGCAGGGTGGCCACGAGCAGTACTTC | CATSRVQGGHEQYF
TRBD1 | TRBJ1-1 | . | TRBV10-3 | TGTGCCATCAGTAGGGACAGGGGGAACACTGAAGCTTTCTTT | CAISRDRGNTEAFF
TRBD2 | TRBJ2-1 | . | TRBV4-3 | TGCGCCAGCAGCCAAGATCTAGCGGGGGGCGTTAGGAATGAGCAGTTCTTC | CASSQDLAGGVRNEQFF
. | TRBJ1-2 | . | TRBV7-8 | TGTGCCAGCAGCCTAGGACAGCCTTATAACTATGGCTACACCTTC | CASSLGQPYNYGYTF
. | TRBJ1-2 | . | TRBV6-5 | TGTGCCAGCAGTACAGGGAGGTATGGCTACACCTTC | CASSTGRYGYTF
. | TRBJ2-5 | . | TRBV18 | TGTGCCAGCTCACTTGGGGACCGTGCAGAGACCCAGTACTTC | CASSLGDRAETQYF
TRBD1 | TRBJ1-3 | . | TRBV3-1/TRBV3-2 | TGTGCCAGCAGCCAATACGGACAGGGGAACGGAAACACCATATATTTT | CASSQYGQGNGNTIYF
. | TRBJ1-6 | . | TRBV6-5 | TGTGCCAGCCGGGTACAGGGACGAGGAAATTCACCCCTCCACTTT | CASRVQGRGNSPLHF
TRBD1 | TRBJ2-7 | . | TRBV5-1 | TGCGCCAGCAGCTTAATTACGGGACAGAGATTTGAGGAGCAGTACTTC | CASSLITGQRFEEQYF
. | TRBJ1-2 | . | TRBV5-3 | TGTGCCAGAAGCTCGCGGGCGGAGAATTCCGTGGAGAACTATGGCTACACCTTC | CARSSRAENSVENYGYTF
TRBD1 | TRBJ1-2 | once | TRBV7-2 | TGTGCCAGCAGCTCCTCACAGGGGGTCTACACCTTC | CASSSSQGVYTF
TRBD1 | TRBJ1-4 | . | TRBV6-6 | TGTGCCAGCAGTTACCTCGGACAGGGTGCGAACGAAAAACTGTTTTTT | CASSYLGQGANEKLFF
. | TRBJ2-3 | . | TRBV20-1 | TGCAGTGCTAGTGACGGCGTGCTCACAGATACGCAGTATTTT | CSASDGVLTDTQYF
. | TRBJ2-2 | . | TRBV18 | TGTGCCAGCTCACCGTCAACCCACGGGGAGCTGTTTTTT | CASSPSTHGELFF
TRBD1 | TRBJ1-1 | . | TRBV11-1 | TGTGCCAGCAGCTTATGGGACAGGGCGAACACTGAAGCTTTCTTT | CASSLWDRANTEAFF
TRBD1 | TRBJ1-5 | . | TRBV19 | TGTGCCAGTAGTCCGCGACCGGGACAGGGGTGGAGCAATCAGCCCCAGCATTTT | CASSPRPGQGWSNQPQHF
. | TRBJ1-5 | . | TRBV4-1 | TGCGCCAGCAGTAAAAAGGATAGCAATCAGCCCCAGCATTTT | CASSKKDSNQPQHF
. | TRBJ1-1 | . | TRBV7-2 | TGTGCCAGCAGCTTAGGTTCAGGTACTCGGGGTGAAGCTTTCTTT | CASSLGSGTRGEAFF
. | TRBJ1-3 | once | TRBV5-4 | TGTGCCAGCAGCTCCGGGACACCTGGAAACACCATATATTTT | CASSSGTPGNTIYF
TRBD1 | TRBJ1-2 | . | TRBV5-6 | TGTGCCAGCAGCCCGGGACAGGGGCACCTCTATGGCTACACCTTC | CASSPGQGHLYGYTF
TRBD1 | TRBJ2-2 | . | TRBV9 | TGTGCCAGCAGCACACGACAGGGTACGACCGGGGAGCTGTTTTTT | CASSTRQGTTGELFF
TRBD1 | TRBJ2-3 | . | TRBV15 | TGTGCCACCAGCAGGGGACAGGAGAGGGGCACAGATACGCAGTATTTT | CATSRGQERGTDTQYF
TRBD1 | TRBJ1-1 | . | TRBV6-5 | TGTGCCAGCAGTAAGGACAGGGGGCACTCTGAAGCTTTCTTT | CASSKDRGHSEAFF
. | TRBJ2-1 | . | TRBV2 | TGTGCCAGCAGTGACCATAGCTCCTACAATGAGCAGTTCTTC | CASSDHSSYNEQFF
TRBD2 | TRBJ2-3 | . | TRBV11-2 | TGTGCCAGCAGCTTAGCCCCAGCGGGGGGGCGTCATACGCAGTATTTT | CASSLAPAGGRHTQYF
. | TRBJ2-7 | . | TRBV9 | TGTGCCAGCAGCGTAGACGGGAATTCCTACGAGCAGTACTTC | CASSVDGNSYEQYF
. | TRBJ1-1 | . | TRBV28 | TGTGCCAGCTCAATGGGGAGGGGGACTGAAGCTTTCTTT | CASSMGRGTEAFF
. | TRBJ1-5 | . | TRBV6-5 | TGTGCCAGCAGTTTATGGGGAGATGGAAGCAATCAGCCCCAGCATTTT | CASSLWGDGSNQPQHF
TRBD2 | TRBJ2-5 | medium-sized | TRBV27 | TGTGCCAGCAGTGGGACTAGCGGGGGATACCAAGAGACCCAGTACTTC | CASSGTSGGYQETQYF
. | TRBJ1-2 | . | TRBV28 | TGTGCCAGCAGTCCTTCCGACTATGGCTACACCTTC | CASSPSDYGYTF
. | TRBJ1-4 | . | TRBV3-1/TRBV3-2 | TGTGCCAGCAGCCAATCGACGGGACATAATGAAAAACTGTTTTTT | CASSQSTGHNEKLFF
. | TRBJ2-1 | . | TRBV4-3 | TGCGCCAGCAGTCGCCAAGCAGGGGGGGATGAGCAGTTCTTC | CASSRQAGGDEQFF
. | TRBJ1-1 | . | TRBV3-1/TRBV3-2 | TGTGCCAGCAGCCAAGCGGGGGGGCTCTTAGCTGAAGCTTTCTTT | CASSQAGGLLAEAFF
. | TRBJ1-1 | . | TRBV15 | TGTGCCACCAGCGGGGGTTGGAACACTGAAGCTTTCTTT | CATSGGWNTEAFF
TRBD1 | TRBJ1-2 | . | TRBV5-1 | TGCGCCAGCAGCGGGGGACAGGGACTCTATGGCTACACCTTC | CASSGGQGLYGYTF
TRBD2 | TRBJ2-2 | . | TRBV15 | TGTGCCACCAGCAGAGATAAGGGGACTAGCGGGCGCGCGAACACCGGGGAGCTGTTTTTT | CATSRDKGTSGRANTGELFF
TRBD1 | TRBJ2-5 | . | TRBV5-1 | TGCGCCAGCAGCTCCGGGACAGCTCAAGAGACCCAGTACTTC | CASSSGTAQETQYF
TRBD2 | TRBJ2-2 | . | TRBV7-2 | TGTGCCAGCAGCTTCAGCGGGGGCAGCACCGGGGAGCTGTTTTTT | CASSFSGGSTGELFF
TRBD1 | TRBJ1-2 | . | TRBV19 | TGTGCCAGTAGTATTATACAGGGGAACTATGGCTACACCTTC | CASSIIQGNYGYTF
. | TRBJ2-1 | . | TRBV28 | TGTGCCAGCATTGGCGGTTACAATGAGCAGTTCTTC | CASIGGYNEQFF
. | TRBJ1-1 | . | TRBV12-3/TRBV12-4 | TGTGCCAGCAGTTTGTTCCCTCCGTTGGCTTTCTTT | CASSLFPPLAFF
. | TRBJ2-3 | . | TRBV11-2 | TGTGCCAGCAGCAAGACCGGGCGGGACACAGATACGCAGTATTTT | CASSKTGRDTDTQYF
TRBD1 | TRBJ1-2 | . | TRBV28 | TGTGCCAGCAGTTCGGCAGGGGGCCCGCGTGGGAATGGCTACACCTTC | CASSSAGGPRGNGYTF
. | TRBJ1-6 | . | TRBV6-5 | TGTGCCAGCGGGTCCCCCTCGGGTCCCCTCCACTTT | CASGSPSGPLHF
. | TRBJ2-7 | . | TRBV25-1 | TGTGCCAGCAGTTCTCCCGGGACGGCGAATCCCTCCTACGAGCAGTACTTC | CASSSPGTANPSYEQYF
. | TRBJ2-4 | . | TRBV19 | TGTGCCAGTAGTATTACTCCGGGACACTTAGCCAAAAACATTCAGTACTTC | CASSITPGHLAKNIQYF
TRBD1 | TRBJ1-5 | . | TRBV14 | TGTGCCAGCAGCCAGACAGGGGCACAGCCCCAGCATTTT | CASSQTGAQPQHF
. | TRBJ1-5 | . | TRBV5-1 | TGCGCCAGCAGCAGTGAAATCAATCAGCCCCAGCATTTT | CASSSEINQPQHF
. | TRBJ1-6 | . | TRBV30 | TGTGCCTGGAAACGGGGGCCAAGGAATTCACCCCTCCACTTT | CAWKRGPRNSPLHF
. | TRBJ1-1 | . | TRBV30 | TGTGCCTGGACGTTGGGATTGGGCACTGAAGCTTTCTTT | CAWTLGLGTEAFF
TRBD1 | TRBJ2-2 | . | TRBV7-2 | TGTGCCAGCAGCTTAGATTCAAACAGGGGGATGGCCGGGGAGCTGTTTTTT | CASSLDSNRGMAGELFF
. | TRBJ2-7 | . | TRBV5-8 | TGTGCCAGCAGCTTGGGTCGAGAGGCCTACGAGCAGTACTTC | CASSLGREAYEQYF
TRBD2 | TRBJ2-1 | . | TRBV6-1 | TGTGCCAGCAGTGAATTTAGCGGGGGGTTGAGTGAGCAGTTCTTC | CASSEFSGGLSEQFF
. | TRBJ2-3 | . | TRBV6-5 | TGTGCCAGCAGCGATCACTTGGGGAAAGCAGATACGCAGTATTTT | CASSDHLGKADTQYF
. | TRBJ2-1 | . | TRBV3-1/TRBV3-2 | TGTGCCAGCAGCCAATCGAAACAGGCTAGGGAGCAGTTCTTC | CASSQSKQAREQFF
. | TRBJ1-1 | . | TRBV7-2 | TGTGCCAGCAGCTTAAAGCACAGGCCATATGAAGCTTTCTTT | CASSLKHRPYEAFF
. | TRBJ1-6 | . | TRBV19 | TGTGCCAGTAGTTGGGGGCAGAATTCACCCCTCCACTTT | CASSWGQNSPLHF
. | TRBJ1-2 | . | TRBV28 | TGTGCCAGCAAGCCCCTGACCTATGGCTACACCTTC | CASKPLTYGYTF